This is a list of T cell receptor beta chains from one sample in a study of CD8+ T cells in alopecia areata. Sequencing was performed with immunoSEQ multiplex PCR; in TCRdb, only in-frame clones are kept and a portion is missing. The sample has almost 250,000 clones, 67% seen once; the top ten hold 1% to 1.5%. The source was CD4+ T cells sorted from blood, collected at week 0. All receptors derive from a human donor with alopecia areata. Each CDR3 is given with its conserved first and last residue. The D gene is left open where the match is weak. Only part of the rows carry a size: once, few, many, or a class if the clone is expanded.

J gene | clone size | D gene | V gene | CDR3 protein | CDR3 DNA
TRBJ1-1 | - | - | TRBV29-1 | CSVYDLWGTEAFF | TGCAGCGTCTATGACCTCTGGGGCACTGAAGCTTTCTTT
TRBJ2-4 | few | - | TRBV6-6 | CASSEGLGNIQYF | TGTGCCAGCAGTGAGGGCCTGGGAAACATTCAGTACTTC
TRBJ2-1 | once | - | TRBV9 | CASSDRRGHNEQFF | TGTGCCAGCAGCGACCGGCGGGGGCACAATGAGCAGTTCTTC
TRBJ1-2 | - | - | TRBV5-4 | CASSLEGRNGYTF | TGTGCCAGCAGCTTGGAGGGGAGGAATGGCTACACCTTC
TRBJ1-2 | - | - | TRBV7-9 | CALGGYTF | TGTGCCCTGGGAGGCTACACCTTC
TRBJ1-6 | - | - | TRBV15 | CATSPRGQLYNSPLHF | TGTGCCACCAGCCCTCGGGGGCAGCTCTATAATTCACCCCTCCACTTT
TRBJ2-2 | few | TRBD1 | TRBV7-3 | CASSPQGARTGELFF | TGTGCCAGCAGCCCACAGGGGGCGCGCACCGGGGAGCTGTTTTTT
TRBJ2-1 | - | - | TRBV7-8 | CASSLDEQFF | TGTGCCAGCAGCTTGGATGAGCAGTTCTTC
TRBJ1-2 | - | - | TRBV5-6 | CASSPALTAWGYGYTF | TGTGCCAGCAGCCCCGCTCTGACAGCCTGGGGCTATGGCTACACCTTC
TRBJ2-3 | - | - | TRBV10-3 | CATVDYLASDTQYF | TGTGCCACCGTGGACTACCTAGCTTCAGATACGCAGTATTTT
TRBJ1-4 | - | - | TRBV7-8 | CASSPRDGNEKLFF | TGTGCCAGCAGCCCTCGGGACGGGAATGAAAAACTGTTTTTT
TRBJ1-2 | - | TRBD1 | TRBV29-1 | CSIPLYRGYGYTF | TGCAGCATACCTCTTTACAGGGGTTATGGCTACACCTTC
TRBJ2-5 | - | - | TRBV5-4 | CASSLPERQTQYF | TGTGCCAGCAGCTTGCCAGAAAGGCAGACCCAGTACTTC
TRBJ1-2 | - | TRBD1 | TRBV30 | CAWNLDRDYGYTF | TGTGCCTGGAACCTCGACAGGGACTATGGCTACACCTTC
TRBJ2-7 | once | TRBD1 | TRBV5-1 | CASSLSTGVREQYF | TGCGCCAGCAGCTTGTCGACAGGGGTCCGAGAGCAGTACTTC
TRBJ1-2 | - | - | TRBV14 | CASSQVTGNYGYTF | TGTGCCAGCAGCCAGGTTACAGGGAACTATGGCTACACCTTC
TRBJ2-7 | - | - | TRBV10-3 | CAISVDPGSGEQYF | TGTGCCATCAGTGTAGACCCAGGGTCCGGCGAGCAGTACTTC
TRBJ1-2 | - | - | TRBV27 | CASSLNGAEGTGYTF | TGTGCCAGCAGTTTAAATGGAGCGGAGGGCACAGGCTACACCTTC
TRBJ2-1 | few | TRBD1 | TRBV2 | CASSEEGDSYNEQFF | TGTGCCAGCAGTGAAGAGGGGGACAGCTACAATGAGCAGTTCTTC
TRBJ2-7 | few | - | TRBV29-1 | CSVVMANEQYF | TGCAGCGTTGTTATGGCGAACGAGCAGTACTTC
TRBJ1-5 | many | - | TRBV30 | CAWRGGSNQPQHF | TGTGCCTGGAGAGGGGGGAGCAATCAGCCCCAGCATTTT
TRBJ1-1 | - | TRBD1 | TRBV5-1 | CASSLVGQGGGWTEAFF | TGCGCCAGCAGCTTGGTGGGACAGGGAGGAGGTTGGACTGAAGCTTTCTTT
TRBJ1-1 | - | TRBD1 | TRBV9 | CASSPPGQGSRTEAFF | TGTGCCAGCAGCCCTCCGGGACAGGGAAGCCGTACTGAAGCTTTCTTT
TRBJ2-1 | few | - | TRBV9 | CASSLRPSNEQFF | TGTGCCAGCAGCCTCCGCCCCTCGAATGAGCAGTTCTTC
TRBJ1-2 | - | - | TRBV6-5 | CASMLNTGYYGYTF | TGTGCCAGCATGCTTAATACAGGATACTATGGCTACACCTTC
TRBJ2-1 | - | TRBD1 | TRBV29-1 | CSVADRVYNEQFF | TGCAGCGTTGCAGACAGGGTTTACAATGAGCAGTTCTTC
TRBJ1-2 | - | TRBD1 | TRBV7-2 | CASSTTGQGNGYTF | TGTGCCAGCAGCACCACGGGACAGGGGAATGGCTACACCTTC
TRBJ1-2 | - | - | TRBV5-6 | CASSLAQLGGYTF | TGTGCCAGCAGCTTGGCACAGCTCGGTGGCTACACCTTC
TRBJ2-7 | few | - | TRBV6-5 | CASSYAEGESYEQYF | TGTGCCAGCAGTTACGCAGAAGGGGAATCCTACGAGCAGTACTTC
TRBJ1-1 | few | TRBD1 | TRBV27 | CASSPDRGWDTEAFF | TGTGCCAGCAGTCCAGACAGGGGATGGGACACTGAAGCTTTCTTT
TRBJ1-2 | - | TRBD1 | TRBV30 | CAWRGTGAQPIYGYTF | TGTGCCTGGAGGGGGACAGGGGCCCAACCAATCTATGGCTACACCTTC
TRBJ2-3 | - | - | TRBV2 | CASSAGMADTQYF | TGTGCCAGCAGTGCGGGGATGGCAGATACGCAGTATTTT
TRBJ2-1 | - | TRBD2 | TRBV7-9 | CAGGTSMDEQFF | TGTGCCGGCGGGACTAGTATGGATGAGCAGTTCTTC
TRBJ2-5 | few | TRBD2 | TRBV9 | CASSEGTSGGYQETQYF | TGTGCCAGCAGCGAGGGGACTAGCGGGGGGTACCAAGAGACCCAGTACTTC
TRBJ2-7 | - | - | TRBV29-1 | CSVGGNSYEQYF | TGCAGCGTTGGCGGGAACTCCTACGAGCAGTACTTC
TRBJ1-1 | few | - | TRBV29-1 | CSVGIPLTASRGMNTEAFF | TGCAGCGTTGGAATCCCTCTGACAGCCTCCCGAGGCATGAACACTGAAGCTTTCTTT
TRBJ1-2 | - | - | TRBV30 | CAWRHSANYGYTF | TGTGCCTGGAGGCACTCCGCTAACTATGGCTACACCTTC
TRBJ1-6 | - | - | TRBV5-1 | CASSYAGEDSPLHF | TGCGCCAGCAGCTACGCAGGGGAGGATTCACCCCTCCACTTT
TRBJ1-1 | - | - | TRBV29-1 | CSVTLRRETEAFF | TGCAGCGTGACCCTTCGACGGGAAACTGAAGCTTTCTTT
TRBJ1-1 | - | TRBD1 | TRBV2 | CASSGQGGTEAFF | TGTGCCAGCAGTGGCCAGGGGGGCACTGAAGCTTTCTTT
TRBJ1-2 | - | - | TRBV4-2 | CASSQREKGDYGYTF | TGTGCCAGCAGCCAACGGGAAAAGGGGGACTATGGCTACACCTTC
TRBJ1-1 | - | - | TRBV29-1 | CSVLPRDTEAFF | TGCAGCGTGTTACCACGGGACACTGAAGCTTTCTTT
TRBJ2-4 | once | - | TRBV25-1 | CASSAPDRKNIQYF | TGTGCCAGCAGTGCCCCGGACAGAAAAAACATTCAGTACTTC
TRBJ2-3 | - | - | TRBV30 | CACGRGGAPETQYF | TGTGCCTGCGGTAGGGGGGGGGCCCCAGAGACGCAGTATTTT
TRBJ2-3 | - | - | TRBV30 | CAWSVEGGFGADTQYF | TGTGCCTGGAGTGTTGAGGGGGGATTTGGCGCAGATACGCAGTATTTT